This T cell receptor beta chain was identified in a study of regulatory T cells in long-lasting Graves disease. Study-wide points: Thyroid tissue was not studied; only peripheral blood was. Owing to a sample size that was small, accuracy may have been reduced.

This CDR3 has 18 residues. V was trimmed by 1 base and J by 0 bases, leaving 16 bases between them. From germline, CDR1 is MGHRA and CDR2 YSYEKL. Time point described: newly diagnosed GD, antithyroid drugs for less than 3 months. Scientists built the TCR library using RNA that was extracted from PBMCs. Remarks on this clonotype: Its target is unknown.

Assembly of TCR beta libraries relied on iRepertoire HTBI primers together with Arm-PCR of CDR3 regions. Each CDR3 protein is one row after TCRdb ran MiXCR on the multiplex PCR reads. The data show around 400,000 distinct CDR3 sequences, with 15% to 18% seen just once and around a fifth held by the top ten. The V gene is TRBV4-1, the J gene TRBJ2-4, with a tentative D call TRBD1 (6 bases). The sequence was collected from a female donor with Graves disease. The starting material was peripheral blood mononuclear cells (PBMCs), obtained at new diagnosis, from a patient treated with antithyroid drugs. The CDR3 is CASSQGAGQNLAKNIQYF. The CDR3 DNA follows: TGCGCCAGCAGCCAAGGCGCAGGACAGAACCTAGCCAAAAACATTCAGTACTTC.